What follows are 17 T cell receptor beta chains derived from one specimen sequenced in a study of cytomegalovirus exposure and HLA in healthy donors. The protocol was immunoSEQ multiplex PCR, while the TCRdb copy is restricted to in-frame clones and leaves out a portion. The repertoire has around 55,000 clones, 90% of them found once; the top ten carry roughly 3%. Source material: PBMCs. All receptors derive from a young man in good health and CMV-seronegative.

The CDR3 coding sequence is TGTGCCAGCTCACCATCAAACTCCAGGTCCAACGAGCAGTACTTC. Protein sequence: CASSPSNSRSNEQYF. The chain links TRBV18 to TRBJ2-7; D is unclear. The CDR3 length is 15 residues. The V gene lost 2 bases and the J gene lost 5 bases, with 16 bases spanning the gap. CDR1 is KGHSH and CDR2 is LQKENI in the germline V gene. The full variable domain, its missing parts supplied by reference TRBV18 and TRBJ2-7, is NAGVMQNPRHLVRRRGQEARLRCSPMKGHSHVYWYRQLPEEGLKFMVYLQKENIIDESGMPKERFSAEFPKEGPSILRIQQVVRGDSAAYFCASSPSNSRSNEQYFGPGTRLTVT.

The J gene is TRBJ2-1, the V gene TRBV6-6; 12 nucleotides agree with TRBD1. The germline V gene encodes CDR1 MNHNY and CDR2 SVGAGI (reference sequence). The CDR3 length is 15 residues. The J segment lost 9 bases and the V segment lost 5 bases, leaving 8 bases of the junction unmatched. The CDR3 sequence: CASSLPGQGAIEQFF. The CDR3 DNA reads as TGTGCCAGCAGTCTTCCGGGACAGGGGGCGATTGAGCAGTTCTTC.

This chain uses TRBV7-9 with TRBJ2-1; D is ambiguous. Trimming cost V 5 bases and J 6 bases, with 11 bases left between them. Looked up from germline, CDR1 is SEHNR and CDR2 is FQNEAQ (reference sequence). The CDR3 spans 13 residues. In nucleotides, the CDR3 is TGTGCCAGCAGCACAACGCCGGGCAATGAGCAGTTCTTC. Encoded protein: CASSTTPGNEQFF. The complete variable domain, with remaining parts taken from reference TRBV7-9 and TRBJ2-1, reads DTGVSQNPRHKITKRGQNVTFRCDPISEHNRLYWYRQTLGQGPEFLTYFQNEAQLEKSRLLSDRFSAERPKGSFSTLEIQRTEQGDSAMYLCASSTTPGNEQFFGPGTRLTVL.

The CDR3 protein is CASSPPQALQKNIQYF. As DNA, the CDR3 is TGTGCCAGCTCACCACCCCAGGCCCTTCAGAAAAACATTCAGTACTTC. This sequence joins TRBV18 and TRBJ2-4; D gene ambiguous. V lost 0 bases and J 4 bases, leaving 13 bases between the germline ends. CDR3 length equals 16 residues. CDR1 is KGHSH and CDR2 is LQKENI in the germline V gene.

CDR3 amino acids: CASSLTGVADTQYF. The CDR3 nucleotides read TGTGCCAGCAGTTTGACAGGGGTGGCAGATACGCAGTATTTT. The J gene is TRBJ2-3, the V gene TRBV6-5, with 8 bases identical to TRBD1. From germline, CDR1 is MNHEY and CDR2 SVGAGI. The V segment lost 4 bases and the J segment 4 bases; nucleotides outside the gene matches: 4. The CDR3 has 14 amino acids.

This chain links TRBV4-1 with TRBJ2-1, with TRBD2 matching 9 bases. Germline V gene sequence: CDR1 MGHRA, CDR2 YSYEKL. This CDR3 has 15 amino acids. V lost 7 bases and J lost 5; bases outside the gene matches: 9. The CDR3 sequence is CASTLRVAGDNEQFF. In nucleotides, the CDR3 is TGCGCCAGCACTCTGCGGGTAGCGGGGGACAATGAGCAGTTCTTC.

The chain combines TRBV7-6 with TRBJ2-3, with D maybe TRBD2 (6 bases). Germline loops: CDR1 SGHVS, CDR2 FNYEAQ. With 5 bases removed from V and 3 bases from J, the gap between germline ends came to 24 bases. The CDR3 runs to 18 residues. The DNA of the CDR3 is TGTGCCAGCAGCGACTTCGGTAGACTAGGAATCAGGACAGATACGCAGTATTTT. The encoded protein is CASSDFGRLGIRTDTQYF. Together with reference TRBV7-6 and TRBJ2-3, the CDR3 gives the full variable domain: GAGVSQSPRYKVTKRGQDVALRCDPISGHVSLYWYRQALGQGPEFLTYFNYEAQQDKSGLPNDRFSAERPEGSISTLTIQRTEQRDSAMYRCASSDFGRLGIRTDTQYFGPGTRLTVL.

The chain recombines TRBV6-4 with TRBJ2-1; the D gene is possibly TRBD2 (6 bases). This CDR3 contains 13 residues. Germline lookup yields CDR1 MRHNA and CDR2 SNTAGT. V shed 10 bases and J shed 4 bases, with 14 bases lying between them. The CDR3 region has the DNA TGTGCCACCTCTCAGGAGGGATACAATGAGCAGTTCTTC. It codes for CATSQEGYNEQFF.

This clone was counted only a few times. CDR3 bases: TGTGCCAGCAGCTCCAGCGGGGTGGGGTTCCACGAGCAGTACTTC. This codes for CASSSSGVGFHEQYF. This chain joins TRBV7-2 and TRBJ2-7; 7 bases fit TRBD2. CDR3 size: 15 residues. Germline CDR1 SGHTA, CDR2 FQGNSA. V shed 4 bases and J 5 bases; nucleotides not matched to a gene: 11.

V is TRBV7-2 and J is TRBJ2-5; 12 nucleotides line up with TRBD2. CDR1 is SGHTA, CDR2 FQGNSA, per germline. The CDR3 consists of 16 residues. V was pared by 4 bases and J by 5 bases, with 8 bases of the junction left unmatched. In DNA form, the CDR3 reads TGTGCCAGCAGCTCACGACTAGCGGGAGTCGTGGAGACCCAGTACTTC. This codes for CASSSRLAGVVETQYF.

This chain links TRBV28 with TRBJ1-2, with D possibly matching TRBD1 (5 bases). V was shortened by 6 bases and J by 4 bases, with 12 bases between the two germline ends. This CDR3 has 13 amino acids. Germline CDR1 is MDHEN and CDR2 is SYDVKM. CDR3 region: CASRSIDSYGYTF. CDR3 in DNA: TGTGCCAGCAGATCAATAGACAGCTATGGCTACACCTTC.

This chain joins TRBV7-3 and TRBJ2-2; no clear D gene. Trimming left V 1 base short and J 0 bases short, with 9 bases between. Germline-derived CDR1 and CDR2 are SGHTA and FQGTGA. The CDR3 is 16 residues long. DNA for the CDR3: TGTGCCAGCAGCTTAAATGCAGGATCGAACACCGGGGAGCTGTTTTTT. Amino acid sequence: CASSLNAGSNTGELFF.

This sequence joins TRBV28 and TRBJ1-4; 9 positions match TRBD1. The V segment lost 5 bases and the J segment 8 bases; nucleotides outside the gene matches: 9. This CDR3 spans 15 amino acids. CDR1 and CDR2 from the germline V gene are MDHEN and SYDVKM. CDR3 region: CASSPRTGVGEKLFF. As DNA, the CDR3 is TGTGCCAGCAGTCCACGGACAGGGGTCGGGGAAAAACTGTTTTTT.

The V call is TRBV5-1, the J call TRBJ1-3; maybe TRBD1 (5 bases). The ends were cut back, 0 bases at V and 4 bases at J, with 17 bases in the middle. This CDR3 comprises 17 residues. Per the germline V gene, CDR1 is SGHRS and CDR2 is YFSETQ. CDR3 sequence: CASSLEAAGGSGNTIYF. CDR3 coding DNA: TGCGCCAGCAGCTTGGAGGCCGCTGGGGGGAGCGGAAACACCATATATTTT.

The genes are TRBV14 and TRBJ2-7; 9 bases agree with TRBD1. Unmatched junction bases numbered 6, after V lost 4 bases and J lost 2 bases. CDR1 and CDR2 (germline): SGHDN, FVKESK. This CDR3 spans 15 amino acids. CDR3: CASSPRQGVPYEQYF. CDR3 DNA: TGTGCCAGCAGCCCGCGACAGGGGGTTCCCTACGAGCAGTACTTC.

This clone came up a few times. The chain carries TRBV6-5 and TRBJ2-7; 8 bases are shared with TRBD2. The V segment lost 5 bases and the J segment 6 bases; nucleotides outside the gene matches: 12. This CDR3 is built from 15 residues. Germline V gene lookup returns CDR1 MNHEY and CDR2 SVGAGI. The CDR3 bases are TGTGCCAGCAGTAGGGGCGGGAGGTATTTGTCCGAGCAGTACTTC. Translation gives CASSRGGRYLSEQYF.

The chain employs TRBV6-1 and TRBJ1-5; D is uncertain. The CDR3 is made up of 17 amino acids. Per the germline V gene, CDR1 is MNHNS and CDR2 is SASEGT. The V end lost 2 bases, the J end lost 1 base, and 15 bases lay between the germline ends. CDR3 bases: TGTGCCAGCAGTGAAATTAGAACCGGGAGGAGCAATCAGCCCCAGCATTTT. Translation gives CASSEIRTGRSNQPQHF.